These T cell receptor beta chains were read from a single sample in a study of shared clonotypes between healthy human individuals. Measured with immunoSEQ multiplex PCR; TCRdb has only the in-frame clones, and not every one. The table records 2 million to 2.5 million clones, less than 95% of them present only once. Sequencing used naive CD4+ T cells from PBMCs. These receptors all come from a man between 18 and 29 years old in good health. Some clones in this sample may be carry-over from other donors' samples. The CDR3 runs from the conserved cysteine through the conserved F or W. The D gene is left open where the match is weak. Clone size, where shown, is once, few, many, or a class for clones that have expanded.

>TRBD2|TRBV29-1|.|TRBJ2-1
TGCAGCGCACTGGGACTAGCGGGCTCCTACAATGAGCAGTTCTTC
CSALGLAGSYNEQFF
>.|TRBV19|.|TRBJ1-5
TGTGCCAGTAGTGCCCTTCTGGCCGCGGAGGGGGGGAAACAGCCCCAGCATTTT
CASSALLAAEGGKQPQHF
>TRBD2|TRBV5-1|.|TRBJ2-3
TGCGCCAGCAGCTTGCCCACGACGGGAGGACTACCCACAGATACGCAGTATTTT
CASSLPTTGGLPTDTQYF
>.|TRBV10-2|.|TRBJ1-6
TGCGCCAGCAGCTCTTTCGGACAGACGATTAATTCACCCCTCCACTTT
CASSSFGQTINSPLHF
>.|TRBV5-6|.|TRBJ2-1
TGTGCCAGCAGCTTGGGAGCCGCCTACAATGAGCAGTTCTTC
CASSLGAAYNEQFF
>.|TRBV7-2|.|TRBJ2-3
TGTGCCAGCGGCGGGGCGTTAGGCCCAGATACGCAGTATTTT
CASGGALGPDTQYF
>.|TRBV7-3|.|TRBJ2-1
TGTGCCAGCAGCGGGAGTCCCAACAATGAGCAGTTCTTC
CASSGSPNNEQFF
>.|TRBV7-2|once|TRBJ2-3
TGTGCCAGCAGCTTCCAGAGTTCTAGCACAGATACGCAGTATTTT
CASSFQSSSTDTQYF
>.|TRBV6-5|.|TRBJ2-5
TGTGCCAGCAGCAGATCGGGACAAGAGACCCAGTACTTC
CASSRSGQETQYF
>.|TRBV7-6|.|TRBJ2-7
TGTGCCAGCAGCCCTAAGCGGGTCCCTTCCTACGAGCAGTACTTC
CASSPKRVPSYEQYF
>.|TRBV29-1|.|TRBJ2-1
TGCAGCGTTGCCAGGGTTCGGACATACAATGAGCAGTTCTTC
CSVARVRTYNEQFF
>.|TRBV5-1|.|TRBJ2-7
TGCGCCAGCAGCTTACCCGCCTACGAGCAGTACTTC
CASSLPAYEQYF
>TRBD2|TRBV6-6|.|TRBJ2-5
TGTGCCACAAAGCCAGGGAGGGGTTTTCAAGAGACCCAGTACTTC
CATKPGRGFQETQYF
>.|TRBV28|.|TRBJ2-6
TGTGCCAGCAGTTTAATCCCCCTTTGGGCGGACTCTGGGGCCAACGTCCTGACTTTC
CASSLIPLWADSGANVLTF
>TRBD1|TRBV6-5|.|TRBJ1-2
TGTGCCAGCAGTTACAGGGACAGGGGGCAAGGTGGCTACACCTTC
CASSYRDRGQGGYTF
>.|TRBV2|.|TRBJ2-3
TGTGCCAGCAGCTTGTTGGATACGCAGTATTTT
CASSLLDTQYF
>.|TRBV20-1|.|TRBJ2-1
TGCAGTGCTTTATGGAATGAGCAGTTCTTC
CSALWNEQFF
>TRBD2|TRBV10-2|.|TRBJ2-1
TGCGCCAGCAGTGAGAAAACCGGGACTAGCGTCGATGAGCAGTTCTTC
CASSEKTGTSVDEQFF
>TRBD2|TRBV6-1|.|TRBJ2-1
TGTGCCAGCAGTTCGACTAGCGGGCTAAGGAATGAGCAGTTCTTC
CASSSTSGLRNEQFF
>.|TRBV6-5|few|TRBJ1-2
TGTGCCAGCAGGGACAAGGGGAACTATGGCTACACCTTC
CASRDKGNYGYTF
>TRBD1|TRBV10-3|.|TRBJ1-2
TGTGCCATCAGTGAGTCGACAGGGAAGCGGGGCTACACCTTC
CAISESTGKRGYTF
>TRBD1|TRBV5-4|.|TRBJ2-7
TGTGCCAGCAGCCTCCGGACAGGACGGGTCGAGCAGTACTTC
CASSLRTGRVEQYF
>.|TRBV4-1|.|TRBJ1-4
TGCGCCAGCAGCCCGTGGGGCCTTAATGAAAAACTGTTTTTT
CASSPWGLNEKLFF
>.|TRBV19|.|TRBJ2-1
TGTGCCAGTAGTATAAGGGTTAGGGGGATGGCTTACAATGAGCAGTTCTTC
CASSIRVRGMAYNEQFF
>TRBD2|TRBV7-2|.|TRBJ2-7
TGTGCCAGCAGCCCCGGACTAGCGGGAGCCGAGCAGTACTTC
CASSPGLAGAEQYF
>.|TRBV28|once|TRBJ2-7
TGTGCCAGCAGTCCCCTTAAACAGGGATCCTACGAGCAGTACTTC
CASSPLKQGSYEQYF
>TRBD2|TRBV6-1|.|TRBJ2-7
TGTGCCAGCAGTGAAGCGTTGGTAGCGGGAGTTTACGAGCAGTACTTC
CASSEALVAGVYEQYF
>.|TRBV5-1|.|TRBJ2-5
TGCGCCAGCAGCAGGGCTTCAGTGGAGACCCAGTACTTC
CASSRASVETQYF
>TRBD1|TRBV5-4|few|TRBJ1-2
TGTGCCAGCAGCTTGACAGGGGGCGGTGGCTACACCTTC
CASSLTGGGGYTF
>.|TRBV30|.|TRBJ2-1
TGTGCCCACACTGAGGCCGGGGACAATGAGCAGTTCTTC
CAHTEAGDNEQFF
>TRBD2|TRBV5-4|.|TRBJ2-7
TGTGCCAGCAGCCCAGGGACTATCAGGGCCTACGAGCAGTACTTC
CASSPGTIRAYEQYF
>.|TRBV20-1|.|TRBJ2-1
TGCAGTGCTAGCTACTCAGCGGAGCAGTTCTTC
CSASYSAEQFF
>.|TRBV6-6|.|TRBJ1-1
TGTGCCAGCAGTTACATGACAGGCGCGATCGCTGAAGCTTTCTTT
CASSYMTGAIAEAFF
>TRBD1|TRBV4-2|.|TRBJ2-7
TGTGCCAGCAGCCAAGATTGGACAGGGGCTGGGGTGAGGCAGTACTTC
CASSQDWTGAGVRQYF
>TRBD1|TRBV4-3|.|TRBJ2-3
TGCGCCAGCAGCCAAGATCTTGGACAGGGTGGAGATACGCAGTATTTT
CASSQDLGQGGDTQYF
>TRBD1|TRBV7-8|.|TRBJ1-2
TGTGCCAGCAGCTTCATAACAGGGGGCGATGGCTATGGCTACACCTTC
CASSFITGGDGYGYTF
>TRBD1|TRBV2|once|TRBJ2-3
TGTGCCAGCAGGGGACAGGGGACAGATACGCAGTATTTT
CASRGQGTDTQYF
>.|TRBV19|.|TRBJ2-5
TGTGCCAGTAGTATAGGTGGACGTCACCAAGAGACCCAGTACTTC
CASSIGGRHQETQYF
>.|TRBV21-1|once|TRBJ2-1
TGTGCCAGCAGCAAAAGGGTTGGCAGGGTGGACAATGAGCAGTTCTTC
CASSKRVGRVDNEQFF
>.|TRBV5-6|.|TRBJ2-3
TGTGCCAGCAACCAGGGCCCTAGCCTGACAGATACGCAGTATTTT
CASNQGPSLTDTQYF
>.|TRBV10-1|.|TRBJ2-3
TGCGCCAGCAGCGGAACGGACACAGATACGCAGTATTTT
CASSGTDTDTQYF
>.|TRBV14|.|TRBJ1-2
TGTGCCAGCAGCCAAGATAGAAACTATGGCTACACCTTC
CASSQDRNYGYTF